The 6 T cell receptor beta chains given below trace back to one sample, sequenced in a study of cytomegalovirus exposure and HLA in healthy donors. The PCR made use of 60 Vbeta and 13 Jbeta primers. Repertoires were generated with immunoSEQ multiplex PCR, while TCRdb's copy carries only in-frame clones and drops some. The repertoire includes approximately 180,000 clones, around four fifths of them detected once, and 1.4% sits in the top ten. Sequenced material: PBMCs. The receptor source for this set is a woman younger than 45 in good health and CMV-seropositive.

The genes are TRBV4-1 and TRBJ2-5; a weak D match, TRBD2 (5 bases). V was cut by 2 bases and J by 2 bases, with 6 bases left in between. This CDR3 spans 13 amino acids. The V gene's germline CDR1 is MGHRA and CDR2 YSYEKL. CDR3 sequence reads: CASSQTRQETQYF. Here the CDR3 DNA reads TGCGCCAGCAGCCAAACTAGACAAGAGACCCAGTACTTC.

This chain uses TRBV6-1 with TRBJ1-4; TRBD1 aligns across 7 bases. The V and J ends lost 1 base and 0 bases, in that order; junction bases with no gene match: 14. CDR1 is MNHNS, CDR2 SASEGT, per germline. The CDR3 sequence is 20 residues long. The CDR3 bases are TGTGCCAGCAGTGAAGTAGGAACAGGGGTTGTAGGCTCAACTAATGAAAAACTGTTTTTT. Encoded protein: CASSEVGTGVVGSTNEKLFF.

The V gene is TRBV4-1, the J gene TRBJ2-7; 7 bases fit TRBD1. V trimming: 1 base; J trimming: 4 bases; junction bases outside the gene matches: 4. Germline V lookup: CDR1 MGHRA, CDR2 YSYEKL. The CDR3 is made up of 14 amino acids. CDR3 DNA sequence: TGCGCCAGCAGCCAAGTCGGCAGGGGGTACGAGCAGTACTTC. Translation: CASSQVGRGYEQYF.

The chain combines TRBV5-6 with TRBJ2-5; 16 nucleotides agree with TRBD2. V dropped 4 bases and J dropped 5; count of bases not matched to a gene: 11. This CDR3 contains 18 residues. Germline V gene lookup returns CDR1 SGHDT and CDR2 YYEEEE. CDR3 coding DNA: TGTGCCAGCAGCCTCGAAATGGGACTAGCGGGAGGGCTGGAGACCCAGTACTTC. As protein: CASSLEMGLAGGLETQYF. Together with reference TRBV5-6 and TRBJ2-5, the CDR3 gives the full variable domain: DAGVTQSPTHLIKTRGQQVTLRCSPKSGHDTVSWYQQALGQGPQFIFQYYEEEERQRGNFPDRFSGHQFPNYSSELNVNALLLGDSALYLCASSLEMGLAGGLETQYFGPGTRLLVL.

The rearrangement links TRBV7-8 to TRBJ1-4; possible D gene TRBD1, 5 bases. Trimming cost V 2 bases and J 0 bases, with 16 bases left between them. The CDR3 runs 18 residues. Germline-derived CDR1 and CDR2 are SGHVS and FQNEAQ. Here the CDR3 DNA reads TGTGCCAGCAGCTTATTGGCAGGGTGGGACTCAACTAATGAAAAACTGTTTTTT. Protein product: CASSLLAGWDSTNEKLFF.

The genes are TRBV28 and TRBJ2-7; 13 bases are shared with TRBD2. The junction had 11 bases not matched to a gene; V was cut back by 5 bases and J by 4 bases. CDR3 length equals 17 residues. In germline, CDR1 is MDHEN, CDR2 SYDVKM. The CDR3 sequence: CASSPPPTSGRAYEQYF. In DNA, the CDR3 is TGTGCCAGCAGTCCACCACCTACTAGCGGGAGGGCGTACGAGCAGTACTTC.